A selection of T cell receptor beta chains follows, all from one sample in a study of blood T cell repertoires in COVID-19. Measured with immunoSEQ multiplex PCR; TCRdb has only the in-frame clones, and not every one. The data hold 250,000 to 300,000 clones, with 88% observed a single time. The sequencing input was PBMCs or T cells enriched from blood (not recorded which). Source of these receptors: a woman aged 55 to 70 in a cohort exposed to, infected with or recovered from COVID-19 (not recorded which). CDR3s include the opening cysteine and the closing phenylalanine or tryptophan. A D gene is named only where the DNA matches it firmly. Where a row states a size, it is once, few, many or the class of an expanded clone; other rows omit it.

J: TRBJ1-4; length: 15; D: .; size: .; V: TRBV7-9; CDR3: CASTPRDPNNEKLFF; DNA: TGTGCCAGCACACCGAGGGATCCTAATAATGAAAAACTGTTTTTT
J: TRBJ2-1; length: 15; D: TRBD1; size: .; V: TRBV11-3; CDR3: CASSFRDSSYNEQFF; DNA: TGTGCCAGCAGCTTCCGGGACAGCTCCTACAATGAGCAGTTCTTC
J: TRBJ2-2; length: 13; D: .; size: .; V: TRBV27; CDR3: CASSLILAGELFF; DNA: TGTGCCAGCAGTTTAATTTTAGCCGGGGAGCTGTTTTTT
J: TRBJ2-7; length: 15; D: TRBD2; size: .; V: TRBV11-2; CDR3: CASSSTRGGRYEQYF; DNA: TGTGCCAGCAGCTCCACCCGCGGGGGGCGGTACGAGCAGTACTTC
J: TRBJ1-1; length: 13; D: .; size: .; V: TRBV4-1; CDR3: CASSPLGGTEAFF; DNA: TGCGCCAGCAGCCCCCTAGGAGGCACTGAAGCTTTCTTT
J: TRBJ2-3; length: 15; D: TRBD1; size: .; V: TRBV7-9; CDR3: CASSLGQGGSDTQYF; DNA: TGTGCCAGCAGCCTGGGACAGGGGGGGTCAGATACGCAGTATTTT
J: TRBJ1-2; length: 13; D: TRBD1; size: .; V: TRBV5-1; CDR3: CASSLTGDYGYTF; DNA: TGCGCCAGCAGCTTGACAGGGGACTATGGCTACACCTTC
J: TRBJ2-1; length: 13; D: .; size: .; V: TRBV28; CDR3: CATRGGPYNEQFF; DNA: TGTGCGACACGTGGAGGGCCCTACAATGAGCAGTTCTTC
J: TRBJ2-3; length: 15; D: TRBD2; size: .; V: TRBV6-5; CDR3: CASSRTSGSGGTQYF; DNA: TGTGCCAGCAGTCGGACTAGCGGGAGTGGAGGGACGCAGTATTTT
J: TRBJ1-6; length: 20; D: .; size: .; V: TRBV18; CDR3: CASSPRPPTQQGVYNSPLHF; DNA: TGTGCCAGCTCACCACGACCCCCCACTCAGCAGGGTGTTTATAATTCACCCCTCCACTTT
J: TRBJ2-1; length: 14; D: TRBD2; size: few; V: TRBV3-1/TRBV3-2; CDR3: CASSQLAGESEQFF; DNA: TGTGCCAGCAGCCAACTAGCGGGAGAGAGTGAGCAGTTCTTC
J: TRBJ2-3; length: 16; D: .; size: .; V: TRBV7-8; CDR3: CASSVGAGRNTDTQYF; DNA: TGTGCCAGCAGCGTTGGGGCGGGACGGAACACAGATACGCAGTATTTT
J: TRBJ1-3; length: 15; D: .; size: .; V: TRBV21-1; CDR3: CASSKVRGFGNTIYF; DNA: TGTGCCAGCAGCAAAGTAAGGGGGTTTGGAAACACCATATATTTT
J: TRBJ2-3; length: 17; D: .; size: .; V: TRBV6-2/TRBV6-3; CDR3: CASSFASWGPPPDTQYF; DNA: TGTGCCAGCAGCTTCGCCTCATGGGGGCCCCCCCCAGATACGCAGTATTTT
J: TRBJ1-1; length: 14; D: TRBD1; size: .; V: TRBV4-1; CDR3: CASSQDRVAGEAFF; DNA: TGCGCCAGCAGCCAGGACAGGGTAGCCGGTGAAGCTTTCTTT
J: TRBJ2-1; length: 15; D: .; size: few; V: TRBV7-9; CDR3: CASSLGTTVYNEQFF; DNA: TGTGCCAGCAGCTTAGGGACTACGGTCTACAATGAGCAGTTCTTC
J: TRBJ2-3; length: 11; D: .; size: .; V: TRBV6-5; CDR3: CASTSTDTQYF; DNA: TGTGCCAGCACCTCCACAGATACGCAGTATTTT
J: TRBJ1-4; length: 15; D: .; size: .; V: TRBV19; CDR3: CASSIDGGGNEKLFF; DNA: TGTGCCAGTAGTATAGATGGCGGGGGTAATGAAAAACTGTTTTTT
J: TRBJ2-5; length: 15; D: .; size: .; V: TRBV9; CDR3: CASSVGGRPQETQYF; DNA: TGTGCCAGCAGCGTAGGGGGGCGACCTCAAGAGACCCAGTACTTC
J: TRBJ2-1; length: 17; D: TRBD2; size: .; V: TRBV28; CDR3: CASSPGLGSSPYNEQFF; DNA: TGTGCCAGCAGTCCAGGACTAGGCTCGAGCCCCTACAATGAGCAGTTCTTC
J: TRBJ2-5; length: 14; D: .; size: .; V: TRBV28; CDR3: CASSSRGGWETQYF; DNA: TGTGCCAGCAGTTCCCGGGGTGGGTGGGAGACCCAGTACTTC
J: TRBJ1-1; length: 15; D: .; size: .; V: TRBV27; CDR3: CASRLRGARGTEAFF; DNA: TGTGCCAGCCGGTTACGGGGGGCGCGGGGCACTGAAGCTTTCTTT
J: TRBJ1-2; length: 14; D: .; size: few; V: TRBV2; CDR3: CASSDVGEGYGYTF; DNA: TGTGCCAGCAGTGACGTCGGGGAGGGGTATGGCTACACCTTC
J: TRBJ2-3; length: 14; D: TRBD1; size: .; V: TRBV19; CDR3: CATHEGQYTDTQYF; DNA: TGTGCCACCCACGAGGGACAGTATACAGATACGCAGTATTTT